Listed here are 4 T cell receptor beta chains from one sample, sequenced in a study of Graves' ophthalmopathy and Graves' hyperthyroidism. TCR beta CDR3 amplification used RNA transcripts. After a first-round RT-PCR with HTBI primers, a second-round multiplex PCR was run. TCRdb re-analysed the multiplex PCR reads in MiXCR, keeping a single row per CDR3 protein. Altogether around 1.1 million distinct CDR3 sequences are present, 35% to 40% being singletons, with the ten largest covering around 10%. Sequencing was carried out using peripheral blood or thyroid tissue (not recorded which). The receptors were sampled from an adult man with Graves' hyperthyroidism.

This chain uses TRBV5-6 with TRBJ2-5; 10 nucleotides line up with TRBD1. This CDR3 contains 15 residues. Germline V gene sequence: CDR1 SGHDT, CDR2 YYEEEE. Trimming removed 0 bases from V and 9 bases from J; junction bases left unmatched: 8. The CDR3 region is CASSLVGTGVESQYF. The CDR3 nucleotides read TGTGCCAGCAGCTTGGTTGGGACAGGGGTGGAGTCCCAGTACTTC.

This clonotype was seen ten or more times. The chain links TRBV24-1 to TRBJ2-7; D remains unclear. The V end was cut by 5 bases, the J end by 2 bases, with 9 bases between. CDR3 length equals 13 residues. Germline V gene sequence: CDR1 KGHDR, CDR2 SFDVKD. The CDR3 DNA is TGTGCCACCAGTGGCGCAGACACCTACGAGCAGTACTTC. Translating it yields CATSGADTYEQYF.

This clonotype was seen ten or more times. This chain connects TRBV10-3 to TRBJ2-7; TRBD1 matches 11 bases. With 2 bases clipped from V and 5 bases from J, the junction kept 2 bases outside the gene matches. This CDR3 comprises 14 residues. The V gene's germline CDR1 is ENHRY and CDR2 SYGVKD. This CDR3 is CAISEEGQGDEQYF. In DNA form, the CDR3 reads TGTGCCATCAGTGAGGAGGGACAGGGGGACGAGCAGTACTTC.

This chain connects TRBV5-6 to TRBJ1-2; no reliable D call. The CDR3 length is 13 residues. The germline V and J ends were trimmed by 7 bases and 9 bases, with 19 bases remaining between them. Germline V gives CDR1 SGHDT, CDR2 YYEEEE. The CDR3 sequence: CASGPRGGRSYTF. The CDR3 DNA reads as TGTGCCAGCGGCCCCCGGGGAGGTCGGAGCTACACCTTC.